Sequencing of this T cell receptor beta chain was carried out in a study of CD8 T cells in Susac syndrome. The sequenced target, TCR beta, came from blood CD8+ and CD4+ T cells. TEMRA cells were FACS-enriched and CD8+ and CD4+ T cells negatively isolated. This clonotype turned up a few times. The antigen is undetermined. CDR3 size: 13 residues. V was clipped by 5 bases and J by 3 bases, with 11 bases between them. CDR1 is MDHEN, CDR2 SYDVKM, per germline. The study, taken as a whole, reports: Only a relatively small number of individuals were included in the TCR sequencing and HLA analysis.

The RNA, roughly 0.45 to 1 ug, was put through reverse transcription using random hexamers. TCRdb passed the immunoSEQ multiplex PCR reads through MiXCR, listing each CDR3 protein once. This repertoire shows 180,000 or so distinct CDR3 sequences, around 94% found once; its top ten account for more than 0.12%. Sequenced sample: CD4+ T cells from PBMCs. This TCR derives from a human donor in good health. The chain uses TRBV28 and TRBJ2-7; D might be TRBD1 (6 bases). CDR3 protein: CASSLGQFYEQYF. The DNA for the CDR3 is TGTGCCAGCAGTCTCGGACAGTTCTACGAGCAGTACTTC.